The present T cell receptor (beta chain) was sequenced within a study of CD8+ T cells in alopecia areata. Study results and limitations: There were also resident alphabeta T cells of normal skin sequenced in scalp samples.

V lost 1 base to trimming and J lost 4 bases, with 3 bases between them. CDR1 is SGHDT, CDR2 YYEEEE, per germline. The CDR3 spans 12 residues. This clone was counted between two and nine times. Its target is not known. Sequencing relied on a cDNA template that was reverse transcribed from extracted RNA. TCRdb's table, derived via immunoSEQ multiplex PCR, lists solely in-frame clones and lacks some. The profile covers about 110,000 clones, with roughly 55% appearing a single time and around 23% taken by the ten largest. Punch biopsies of lesional scalp, plus peripheral blood, were taken from alopecia areata patients.

The sample consisted of NKG2D-low CD8+ T cells sorted from blood. The clonotype comes from a human donor with alopecia areata. The chain uses TRBV5-6 and TRBJ2-1; D is unresolved. The CDR3 sequence: CASSLRYNEQFF. For the CDR3, the DNA is TGTGCCAGCAGCTTGAGGTACAATGAGCAGTTCTTC.